This T cell receptor (beta chain) is drawn from a study of OX40 agonist ivuxolimab in advanced cancers. Study summary: The dose-escalation group included hepatocellular carcinoma, melanoma, renal cell carcinoma and head and neck cancer.

Worth noting for this clone: Its specificity is not known.

Profiling relied on immunoSEQ multiplex PCR, and the TCRdb table lists in-frame clones only, not all of them. The profile shows under 65,000 clones, around 90% of them singletons. The germline V gene encodes CDR1 SGHKS and CDR2 YYEKEE (reference sequence). After removal of 5 bases from V and 7 bases from J, the junction contained 12 bases not matched to a gene. The CDR3 consists of 16 residues. The study, taken as a whole, reports: A proportion of nonresponders additionally exhibited low normalized T-cell clonal expansion.

This chain links TRBV5-5 with TRBJ2-2; TRBD2 agrees at 9 bases. The material sequenced was CD4+ or CD8+ T cells sorted from blood, taken in a trial of the OX40 agonist ivuxolimab. This TCR derives from an adult with an advanced solid tumor such as melanoma, head and neck, liver or kidney cancer. CDR3 region: CASRRVPLAGIGELFF. CDR3 in DNA: TGTGCCAGCAGACGGGTCCCCCTAGCGGGAATCGGGGAGCTGTTTTTT.